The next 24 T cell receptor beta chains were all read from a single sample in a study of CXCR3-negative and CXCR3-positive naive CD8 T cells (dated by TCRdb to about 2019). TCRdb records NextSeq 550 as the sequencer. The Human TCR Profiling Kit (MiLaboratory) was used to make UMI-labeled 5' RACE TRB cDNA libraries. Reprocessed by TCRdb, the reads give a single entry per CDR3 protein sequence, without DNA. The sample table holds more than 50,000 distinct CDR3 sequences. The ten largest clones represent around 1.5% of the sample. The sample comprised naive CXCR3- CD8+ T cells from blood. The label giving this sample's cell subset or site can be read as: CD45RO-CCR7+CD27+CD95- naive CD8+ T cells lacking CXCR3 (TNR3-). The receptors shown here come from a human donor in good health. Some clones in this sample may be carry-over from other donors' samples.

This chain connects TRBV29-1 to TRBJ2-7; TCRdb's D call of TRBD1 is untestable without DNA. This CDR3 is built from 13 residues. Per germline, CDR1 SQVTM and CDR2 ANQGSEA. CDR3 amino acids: CSVAQAASYEQYF.

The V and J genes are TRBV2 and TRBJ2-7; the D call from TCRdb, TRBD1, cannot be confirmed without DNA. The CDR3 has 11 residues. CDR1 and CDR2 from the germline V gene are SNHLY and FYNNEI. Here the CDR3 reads CADTDGGEQYF.

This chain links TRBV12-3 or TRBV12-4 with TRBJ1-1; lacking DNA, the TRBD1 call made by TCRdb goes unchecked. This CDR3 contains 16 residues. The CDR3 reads CASSPPGQGLDTEAFF.

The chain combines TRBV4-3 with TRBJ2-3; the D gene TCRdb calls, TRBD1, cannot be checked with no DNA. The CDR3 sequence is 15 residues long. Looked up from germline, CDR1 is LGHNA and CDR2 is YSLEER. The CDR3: CASSQDRDITDTQYF.

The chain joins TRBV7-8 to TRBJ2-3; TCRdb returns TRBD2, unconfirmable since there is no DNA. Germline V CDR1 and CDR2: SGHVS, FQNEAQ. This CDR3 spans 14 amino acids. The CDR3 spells CASSGRAAPDTQYF.

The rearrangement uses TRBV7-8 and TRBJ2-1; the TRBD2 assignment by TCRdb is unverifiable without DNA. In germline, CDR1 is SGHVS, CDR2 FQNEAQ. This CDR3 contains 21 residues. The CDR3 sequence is CASSTPTSGRDRARSYNEQFF. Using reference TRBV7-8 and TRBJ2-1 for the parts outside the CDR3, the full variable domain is GAGVSQSPRYKVAKRGQDVALRCDPISGHVSLFWYQQALGQGPEFLTYFQNEAQLDKSGLPSDRFFAERPEGSVSTLKIQRTQQEDSAVYLCASSTPTSGRDRARSYNEQFFGPGTRLTVL.

The CDR3 reads CASSPGQWRDTQYF. This rearrangement joins TRBV28 to TRBJ2-3; TCRdb indicates TRBD1, and absent DNA this call remains unverified. This CDR3 is built from 14 residues. Germline V gives CDR1 MDHEN, CDR2 SYDVKM.

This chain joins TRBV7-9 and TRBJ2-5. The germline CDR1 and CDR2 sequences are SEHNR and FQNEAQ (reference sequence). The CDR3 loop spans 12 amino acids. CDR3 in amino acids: CASSFGWETQYF.

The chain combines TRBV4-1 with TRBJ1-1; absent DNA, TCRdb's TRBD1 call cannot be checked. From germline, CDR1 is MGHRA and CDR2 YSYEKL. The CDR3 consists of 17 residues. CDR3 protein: CASSPRLRGRSPTEAFF.

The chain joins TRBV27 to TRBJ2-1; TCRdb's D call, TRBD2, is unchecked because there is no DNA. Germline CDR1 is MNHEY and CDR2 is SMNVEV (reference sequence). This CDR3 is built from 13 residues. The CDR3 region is CASSIRLAYEQFF.

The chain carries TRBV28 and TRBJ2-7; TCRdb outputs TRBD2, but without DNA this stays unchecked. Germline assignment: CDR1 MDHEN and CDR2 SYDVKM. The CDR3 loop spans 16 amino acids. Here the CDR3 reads CASSLGASGNFYEQYF.

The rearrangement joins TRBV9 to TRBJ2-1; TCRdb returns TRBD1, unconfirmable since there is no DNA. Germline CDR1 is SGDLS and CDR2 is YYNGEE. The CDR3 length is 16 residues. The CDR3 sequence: CASSVALGEIYNEQFF.

The CDR3 reads CASSLPPNYEQYF. The chain employs TRBV7-9 and TRBJ2-7; TCRdb lists TRBD1, though no DNA is available to test this call. The CDR3 is made up of 13 amino acids. From germline, CDR1 is SEHNR and CDR2 FQNEAQ (reference sequence).

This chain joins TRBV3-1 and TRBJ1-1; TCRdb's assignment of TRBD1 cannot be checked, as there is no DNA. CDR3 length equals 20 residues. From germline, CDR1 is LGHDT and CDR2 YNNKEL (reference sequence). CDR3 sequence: CASSQDQGGTAQYLNTEAFF.

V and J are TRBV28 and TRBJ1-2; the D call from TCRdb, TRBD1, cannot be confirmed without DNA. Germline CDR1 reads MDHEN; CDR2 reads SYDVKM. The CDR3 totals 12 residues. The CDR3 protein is CASRTGTYGYTF.

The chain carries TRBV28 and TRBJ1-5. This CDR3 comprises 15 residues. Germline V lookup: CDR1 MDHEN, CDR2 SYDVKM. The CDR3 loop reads CASSLSRDTYQPQHF.

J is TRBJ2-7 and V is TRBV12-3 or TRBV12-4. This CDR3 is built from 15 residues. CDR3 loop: CASSLGKGPTYEQYF.

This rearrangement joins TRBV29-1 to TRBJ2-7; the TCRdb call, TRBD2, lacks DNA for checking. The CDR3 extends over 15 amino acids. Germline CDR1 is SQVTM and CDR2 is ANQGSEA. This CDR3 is CSVEDRLAGGYEQYF.

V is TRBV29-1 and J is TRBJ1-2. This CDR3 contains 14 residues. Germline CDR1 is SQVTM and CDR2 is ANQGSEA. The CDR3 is CSAGFDKPNYGYTF.

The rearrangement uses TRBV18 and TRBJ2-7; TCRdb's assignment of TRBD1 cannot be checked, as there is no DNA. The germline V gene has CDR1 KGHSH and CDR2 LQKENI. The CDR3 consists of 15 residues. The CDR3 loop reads CASSPMQGNSYEQYF.

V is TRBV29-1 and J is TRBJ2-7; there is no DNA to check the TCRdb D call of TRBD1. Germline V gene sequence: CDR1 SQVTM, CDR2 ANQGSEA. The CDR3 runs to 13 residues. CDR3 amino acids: CSVAGQGVGEQYF.

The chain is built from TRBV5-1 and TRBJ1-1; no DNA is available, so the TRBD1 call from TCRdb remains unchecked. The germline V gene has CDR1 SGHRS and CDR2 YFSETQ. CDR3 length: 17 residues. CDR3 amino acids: CASSLHRDRGGDTEAFF.

This chain's CDR3 is CASSLVREPYNEQFF. The chain joins TRBV7-9 to TRBJ2-1. Germline V gene lookup returns CDR1 SEHNR and CDR2 FQNEAQ (reference sequence). This CDR3 has 15 amino acids.

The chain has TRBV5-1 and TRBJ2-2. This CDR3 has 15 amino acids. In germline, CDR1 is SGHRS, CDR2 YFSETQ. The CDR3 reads CASSLAGTNTGELFF.